A selection of T cell receptor beta chains follows, all from one sample in a study of T cell repertoires in cytomegalovirus infection. TCRdb independently ran MiXCR on the reads; one entry per CDR3 protein. The sample consists of just over 450,000 distinct CDR3 sequences, approximately 40% of them appearing once. No antigen has been identified for these receptors. The sequenced sample was cultured PBMCs, obtained from culture after CMV antigen stimulation. The receptors derive from a human donor in good health (CMV status not recorded). Some clones in this sample may be carry-over from other donors' samples. The CDR3 runs from the conserved cysteine through the conserved F or W. The D gene is left open where the match is weak. Clone size is given for some rows only: seen once, a few or many times, or a class if the clone is expanded.

j_gene,d_gene,abundance,v_gene,CDR3aa,CDR3nt
TRBJ2-5,TRBD2,.,TRBV20-1,CSAPSGVRETQYF,TGCAGTGCTCCTAGCGGGGTCCGAGAGACCCAGTACTTC
TRBJ2-1,.,.,TRBV7-2,CASSPQRQSYNEQFF,TGTGCCAGCAGCCCCCAACGCCAGAGCTACAATGAGCAGTTCTTC
TRBJ2-7,TRBD2,.,TRBV7-2,CASSLGGLAGVYEQYF,TGTGCCAGCAGCTTAGGCGGCCTAGCGGGAGTCTACGAGCAGTACTTC
TRBJ2-1,TRBD2,.,TRBV7-6,CASSLTAGGLSEQFF,TGTGCCAGCAGCTTAACAGCGGGAGGGCTTAGTGAGCAGTTCTTC
TRBJ2-7,TRBD1,few,TRBV19,CASATGTGDEQYF,TGTGCCAGTGCCACCGGGACAGGGGACGAGCAGTACTTC
TRBJ1-2,.,few,TRBV6-5,CASSLSTSLGYGYTF,TGTGCCAGCAGCCTCTCGACATCTCTCGGCTATGGCTACACCTTC
TRBJ1-3,.,few,TRBV28,CASSLMGSGNTIYF,TGTGCCAGCAGCCTCATGGGCTCTGGAAACACCATATATTTT
TRBJ2-1,TRBD2,.,TRBV12-3/TRBV12-4,CASSPIGAGSEQFF,TGTGCCAGCAGCCCGATTGGAGCGGGGAGTGAGCAGTTCTTC
TRBJ1-4,TRBD1,.,TRBV7-8,CASSSTGGEKLFF,TGTGCCAGCAGCTCCACAGGGGGAGAAAAACTGTTTTTT
TRBJ1-2,.,.,TRBV19,CASSFNNYGYTF,TGTGCCAGTAGTTTCAACAACTATGGCTACACCTTC
TRBJ2-5,.,.,TRBV2,CASKFVQETQYF,TGTGCCAGCAAATTTGTCCAAGAGACCCAGTACTTC
TRBJ2-2,.,few,TRBV7-2,CASSPRAGGAGGELFF,TGTGCCAGCAGCCCAAGGGCCGGCGGAGCTGGCGGGGAGCTGTTTTTT
TRBJ2-7,.,many,TRBV7-2,CASSPGEGRGSYEQYF,TGTGCCAGCAGCCCAGGGGAGGGCAGGGGGTCCTACGAGCAGTACTTC
TRBJ2-5,.,few,TRBV20-1,CSADRRTEDQETQYF,TGCAGTGCTGATCGAAGGACGGAGGATCAAGAGACCCAGTACTTC
TRBJ2-7,TRBD2,.,TRBV20-1,CSARSGRRLGEQYF,TGCAGTGCTAGAAGCGGGAGAAGGTTGGGAGAGCAGTACTTC
TRBJ1-3,.,.,TRBV7-8,CASSPSADGGNTIYF,TGTGCCAGCAGCCCTTCAGCGGACGGGGGAAACACCATATATTTT
TRBJ1-1,.,few,TRBV3-1,CASSQVGNTEAFF,TGTGCCAGCAGCCAAGTGGGTAACACTGAAGCTTTCTTT
TRBJ1-2,TRBD1,.,TRBV19,CASSVIRDRTSRYTF,TGTGCCAGTAGTGTCATCCGGGACAGGACCTCTCGCTACACCTTC
TRBJ2-3,.,.,TRBV7-6,CASSSPPKDRTDTQYF,TGTGCCAGCAGCTCCCCACCCAAGGACCGAACAGATACGCAGTATTTT
TRBJ2-7,.,few,TRBV7-2,CASSSRFGGRLLDEQYF,TGTGCCAGCAGCTCTAGATTCGGCGGACGACTCCTCGACGAGCAGTACTTC
TRBJ2-3,.,.,TRBV10-3,CAISEAGADRTDTQYF,TGTGCCATCAGTGAGGCAGGGGCAGACCGCACAGATACGCAGTATTTT
TRBJ2-4,TRBD2,.,TRBV20-1,CSAPRGTSGRNDKNIQYF,TGCAGTGCTCCACGAGGGACTAGCGGGAGAAATGACAAAAACATTCAGTACTTC
TRBJ2-7,.,once,TRBV10-2,CATRTDYEQYF,TGCGCCACCCGGACAGACTACGAGCAGTACTTC
TRBJ1-6,.,.,TRBV9,CASSVAPDLTGPQGSSPLHF,TGTGCCAGCAGCGTAGCCCCCGACCTTACCGGGCCCCAAGGGAGTTCACCCCTCCACTTT
TRBJ1-1,.,many,TRBV7-2,CASSPHGGTVFGNTEAFF,TGTGCCAGCAGCCCACACGGAGGGACGGTGTTTGGTAACACTGAAGCTTTCTTT
TRBJ1-3,TRBD1,.,TRBV6-6,CASNNPGQGDGSIYF,TGTGCCAGCAATAATCCGGGACAGGGGGACGGCTCCATATATTTT
TRBJ1-2,.,.,TRBV18,CASSPVVGPDGYTF,TGTGCCAGCTCACCGGTCGTAGGGCCGGACGGCTACACCTTC
TRBJ2-1,TRBD2,.,TRBV7-2,CAGKGLAGNEQFF,TGTGCCGGCAAAGGACTAGCGGGGAATGAGCAGTTCTTC
TRBJ1-2,.,.,TRBV11-2,CASSLPMLVGGYTF,TGTGCCAGCAGCTTACCAATGCTAGTCGGTGGCTACACCTTC
TRBJ2-3,.,.,TRBV4-3,CASSQDGVSTDTQYF,TGCGCCAGCAGCCAAGATGGGGTTAGCACAGATACGCAGTATTTT
TRBJ1-4,TRBD1,many,TRBV7-2,CASSSGTGHEKLFF,TGTGCCAGCAGCTCCGGGACAGGGCACGAAAAACTGTTTTTT
TRBJ2-5,TRBD1,.,TRBV12-3/TRBV12-4,CASSYGQGQETQYF,TGTGCCAGCAGTTACGGACAGGGGCAAGAGACCCAGTACTTC
TRBJ2-1,.,few,TRBV6-1,CASSEAGYFAGNEQFF,TGTGCCAGCAGTGAAGCGGGGTATTTCGCTGGCAATGAGCAGTTCTTC
TRBJ1-5,.,many,TRBV7-2,CASSEFNQPQHF,TGTGCCAGCAGCGAGTTTAATCAGCCCCAGCATTTT
TRBJ2-1,TRBD2,.,TRBV6-2/TRBV6-3,CASSYSLGSGRAQSYNEQFF,TGTGCCAGCAGTTACTCCCTTGGTAGCGGGAGGGCCCAGTCCTACAATGAGCAGTTCTTC
TRBJ2-2,.,few,TRBV2,CASSVEGNTGELFF,TGTGCCAGCAGTGTAGAGGGGAACACCGGGGAGCTGTTTTTT
TRBJ2-2,.,.,TRBV20-1,CSAISGANTGELFF,TGCAGTGCTATATCAGGGGCGAACACCGGGGAGCTGTTTTTT
TRBJ2-1,TRBD2,.,TRBV7-2,CASSFSGRSDNEQFF,TGTGCCAGCAGCTTTAGCGGGAGGAGCGACAATGAGCAGTTCTTC
TRBJ1-1,.,few,TRBV6-4,CASSYRQNTEAFF,TGTGCCAGCAGTTACCGGCAGAACACTGAAGCTTTCTTT
TRBJ1-1,.,.,TRBV12-3/TRBV12-4,CASSFDGTEAFF,TGTGCCAGCAGTTTTGATGGGACTGAAGCTTTCTTT
TRBJ1-2,.,.,TRBV14,CASSFQGGSYGYTF,TGTGCCAGCAGCTTCCAGGGAGGGTCTTATGGCTACACCTTC
TRBJ2-7,TRBD2,.,TRBV7-2,CASSLATSGGFDEQYF,TGTGCCAGCAGCTTAGCGACTAGCGGGGGTTTCGACGAGCAGTACTTC
TRBJ2-7,TRBD1,few,TRBV7-2,CASSSNSPRTGDEQYF,TGTGCCAGCAGCTCTAACTCCCCCCGAACAGGGGACGAGCAGTACTTC
TRBJ1-2,.,few,TRBV6-2/TRBV6-3,CASSVTGDYGYTF,TGTGCCAGCAGTGTAACAGGAGACTATGGCTACACCTTC
TRBJ2-1,.,many,TRBV11-2,CASSLEGVSRPNNEQFF,TGTGCCAGCAGCTTAGAGGGTGTGAGCCGGCCTAACAATGAGCAGTTCTTC
TRBJ2-2,.,.,TRBV10-3,CAIRPSGGTGELFF,TGTGCCATCAGACCAAGTGGAGGAACCGGGGAGCTGTTTTTT
TRBJ2-2,.,few,TRBV7-6,CASSLGLGGSTGELFF,TGTGCCAGCAGCTTGGGTTTGGGGGGATCCACCGGGGAGCTGTTTTTT
TRBJ1-2,.,few,TRBV7-2,CASSPLTGYGGYTF,TGTGCCAGCAGCCCCCTAACAGGCTATGGTGGCTACACCTTC
TRBJ2-1,TRBD2,.,TRBV11-2,CASSDPLAGGSYNEQFF,TGTGCCAGCAGCGACCCACTAGCGGGGGGTTCCTACAATGAGCAGTTCTTC
TRBJ1-1,.,.,TRBV6-2/TRBV6-3,CASSKRTGETLNTEAFF,TGTGCCAGCAGTAAGCGGACGGGGGAGACATTGAACACTGAAGCTTTCTTT
TRBJ2-5,TRBD2,.,TRBV10-3,CATLAGGLGYQETQYF,TGTGCCACCCTAGCGGGAGGGCTGGGGTACCAAGAGACCCAGTACTTC
TRBJ1-2,.,.,TRBV27,CASSSVGGGSYTF,TGTGCCAGCAGTTCAGTGGGGGGCGGGAGCTACACCTTC
TRBJ2-1,TRBD2,.,TRBV2,CASTGRGSYNEQFF,TGTGCCAGCACGGGGAGGGGCAGCTACAATGAGCAGTTCTTC